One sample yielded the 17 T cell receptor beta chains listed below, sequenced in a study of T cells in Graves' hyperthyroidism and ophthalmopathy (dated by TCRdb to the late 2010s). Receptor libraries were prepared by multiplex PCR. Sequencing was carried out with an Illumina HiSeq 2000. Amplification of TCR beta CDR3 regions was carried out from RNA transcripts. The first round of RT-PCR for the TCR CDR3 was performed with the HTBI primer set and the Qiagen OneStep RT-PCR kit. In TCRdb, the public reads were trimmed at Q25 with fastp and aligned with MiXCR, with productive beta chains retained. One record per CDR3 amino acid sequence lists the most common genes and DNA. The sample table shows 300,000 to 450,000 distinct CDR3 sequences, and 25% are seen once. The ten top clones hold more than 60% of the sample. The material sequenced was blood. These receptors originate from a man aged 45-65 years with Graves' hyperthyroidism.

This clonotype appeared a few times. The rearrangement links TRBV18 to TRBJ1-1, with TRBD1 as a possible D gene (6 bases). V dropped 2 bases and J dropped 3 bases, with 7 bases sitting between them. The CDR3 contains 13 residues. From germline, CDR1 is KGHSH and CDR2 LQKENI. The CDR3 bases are TGTGCCAGCTCACCAGGACAGCACACTGAAGCTTTCTTT. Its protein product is CASSPGQHTEAFF.

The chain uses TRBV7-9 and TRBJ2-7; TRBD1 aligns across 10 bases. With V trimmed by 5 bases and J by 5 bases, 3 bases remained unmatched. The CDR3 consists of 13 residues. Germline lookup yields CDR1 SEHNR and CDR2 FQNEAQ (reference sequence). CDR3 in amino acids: CASSRQGADEQYF. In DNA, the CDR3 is TGTGCCAGCAGCCGACAGGGGGCCGACGAGCAGTACTTC.

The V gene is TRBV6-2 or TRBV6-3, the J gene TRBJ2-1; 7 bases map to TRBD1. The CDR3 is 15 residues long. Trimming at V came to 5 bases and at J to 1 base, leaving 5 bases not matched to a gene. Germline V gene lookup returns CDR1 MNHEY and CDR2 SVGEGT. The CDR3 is CASSGGQPSYNEQFF. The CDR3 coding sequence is TGTGCCAGCAGTGGGGGACAGCCTTCCTACAATGAGCAGTTCTTC.

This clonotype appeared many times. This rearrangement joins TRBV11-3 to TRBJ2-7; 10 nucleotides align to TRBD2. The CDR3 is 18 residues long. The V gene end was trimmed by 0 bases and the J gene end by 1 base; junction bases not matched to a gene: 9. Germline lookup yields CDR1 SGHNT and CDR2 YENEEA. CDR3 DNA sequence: TGTGCCAGCAGCTTAGATCAAGCTCTAGCGGGAGTTTCCTACGAGCAGTACTTC. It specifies CASSLDQALAGVSYEQYF.

The CDR3 coding sequence is TGTGCCAGCAGCCGCCCGGACAGGGCGAACACTGAAGCTTTCTTT. Protein product: CASSRPDRANTEAFF. This sequence joins TRBV4-2 and TRBJ1-1; TRBD1 matches at 8 bases. The CDR3 has 15 residues. V gave up 4 bases and J gave up 1 base; unmatched junction bases: 5. CDR1 is LGHNA, CDR2 YNFKEQ, per germline.

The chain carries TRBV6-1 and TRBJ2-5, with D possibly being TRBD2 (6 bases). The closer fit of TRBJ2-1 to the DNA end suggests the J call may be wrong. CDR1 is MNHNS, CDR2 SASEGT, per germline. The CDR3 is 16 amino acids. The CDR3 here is CASSEAEGRQQETQFF. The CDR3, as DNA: TGTGCCAGCAGTGAAGCGGAGGGACGGCAACAAGAGACCCAGTTCTTC.

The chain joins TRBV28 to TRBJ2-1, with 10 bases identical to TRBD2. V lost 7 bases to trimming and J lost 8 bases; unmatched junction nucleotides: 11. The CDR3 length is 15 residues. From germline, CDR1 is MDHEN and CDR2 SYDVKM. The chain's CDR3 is CASTLVLAGGDEQFF. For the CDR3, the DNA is TGTGCCAGCACCCTCGTATTAGCGGGAGGCGATGAGCAGTTCTTC.

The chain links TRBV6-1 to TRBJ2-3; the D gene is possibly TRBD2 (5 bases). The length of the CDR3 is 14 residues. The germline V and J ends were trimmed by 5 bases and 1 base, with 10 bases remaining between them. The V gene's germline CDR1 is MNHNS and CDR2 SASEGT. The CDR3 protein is CASSLDSRTDTQYF. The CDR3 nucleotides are TGTGCCAGCAGTTTGGACTCGCGCACAGATACGCAGTATTTT.

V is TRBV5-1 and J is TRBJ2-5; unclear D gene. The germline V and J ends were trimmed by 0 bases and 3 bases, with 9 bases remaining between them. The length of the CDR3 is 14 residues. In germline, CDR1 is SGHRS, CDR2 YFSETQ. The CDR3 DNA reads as TGCGCCAGCAGCTTGGATTCGGCCGAAGAGACCCAGTACTTC. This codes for CASSLDSAEETQYF.

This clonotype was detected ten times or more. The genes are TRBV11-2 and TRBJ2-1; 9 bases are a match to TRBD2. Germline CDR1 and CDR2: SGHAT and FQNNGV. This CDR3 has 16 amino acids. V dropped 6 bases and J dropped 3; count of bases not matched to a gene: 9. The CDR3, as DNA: TGTGCCAGCAGGACAACTAGCGGGTTAGACTACAATGAGCAGTTCTTC. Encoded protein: CASRTTSGLDYNEQFF.

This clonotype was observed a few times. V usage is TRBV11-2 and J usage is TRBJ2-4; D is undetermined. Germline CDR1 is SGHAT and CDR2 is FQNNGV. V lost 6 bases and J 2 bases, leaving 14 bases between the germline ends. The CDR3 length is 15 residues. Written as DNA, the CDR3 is TGTGCCAGCAGTGATTGGGCGCTTTCCAAAAACATTCAGTACTTC. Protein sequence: CASSDWALSKNIQYF.

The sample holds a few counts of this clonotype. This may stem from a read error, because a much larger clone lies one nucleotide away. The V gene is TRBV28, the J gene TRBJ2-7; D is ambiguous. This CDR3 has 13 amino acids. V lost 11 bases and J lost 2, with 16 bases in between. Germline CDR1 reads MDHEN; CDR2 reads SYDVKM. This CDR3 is CACIRRSPYEQYF. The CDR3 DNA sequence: TGTGCCTGCATCCGCCGGTCTCCCTACGAGCAGTACTTC. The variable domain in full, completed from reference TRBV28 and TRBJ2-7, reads DVKVTQSSRYLVKRTGEKVFLECVQDMDHENMFWYRQDPGLGLRLIYFSYDVKMKEKGDIPEGYSVSREKKERFSLILESASTNQTSMYLCACIRRSPYEQYFGPGTRLTVT.

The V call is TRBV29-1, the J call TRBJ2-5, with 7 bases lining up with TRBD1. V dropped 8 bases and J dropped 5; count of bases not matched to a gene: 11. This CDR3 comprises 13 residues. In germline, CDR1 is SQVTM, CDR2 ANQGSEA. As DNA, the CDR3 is TGCAGCACCCGGAAGGGGGCTAGGGAGACCCAGTACTTC. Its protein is CSTRKGARETQYF.

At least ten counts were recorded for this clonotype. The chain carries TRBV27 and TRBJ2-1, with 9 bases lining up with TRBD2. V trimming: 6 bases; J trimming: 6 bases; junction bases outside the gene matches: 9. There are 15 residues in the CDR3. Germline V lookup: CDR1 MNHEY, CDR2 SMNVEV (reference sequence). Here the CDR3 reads CASSPRTSVFNEQFF. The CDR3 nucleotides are TGTGCCAGCAGCCCTAGGACTAGCGTTTTCAATGAGCAGTTCTTC.

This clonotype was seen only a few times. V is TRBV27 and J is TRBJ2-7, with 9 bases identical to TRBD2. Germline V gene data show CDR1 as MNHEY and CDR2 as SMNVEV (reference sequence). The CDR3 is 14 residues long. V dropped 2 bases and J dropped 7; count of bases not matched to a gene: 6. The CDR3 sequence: CASSLRSGRYEQYF. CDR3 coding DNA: TGTGCCAGCAGTTTACGGAGCGGGAGGTATGAGCAGTACTTC.

The DNA of the CDR3 is TGTGCCAGTAGCACCGCCCCGGGACAGGGTGGACTAGCCAAAAACATTCAGTACTTC. This sequence encodes CASSTAPGQGGLAKNIQYF. V usage is TRBV19 and J usage is TRBJ2-4; TRBD1 matches 9 bases. Germline V gene lookup returns CDR1 LNHDA and CDR2 SQIVND (reference sequence). The junction had 15 bases not matched to a gene; V was cut back by 6 bases and J by 0 bases. The CDR3 length is 19 residues.

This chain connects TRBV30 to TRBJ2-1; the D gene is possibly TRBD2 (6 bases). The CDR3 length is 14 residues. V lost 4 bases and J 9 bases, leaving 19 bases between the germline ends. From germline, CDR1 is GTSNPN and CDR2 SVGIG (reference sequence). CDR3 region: CAWMVNVKAGEQFF. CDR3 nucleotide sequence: TGTGCCTGGATGGTCAACGTAAAAGCGGGTGAGCAGTTCTTC.